Below, 3 T cell receptor beta chains from the same sample are listed, as sequenced in a study of Tregs in tolerant kidney transplant recipients (dated by TCRdb to between 2018 and 2020). The library was prepared using the immunoSEQ multiplex PCR assay. Not all clones reach the TCRdb copy of this immuneACCESS table, which keeps in-frame sequences only. Checked studies attribute under half of the gap to unresolved V genes and leave the rest unexplained. The sample has fewer than 150,000 clones on record, about 91% of them singletons. Of the sample, more than 0.5% is held by the ten largest clones. The sample was CD4+ T cells from blood. Receptor source: a human donor in good health.

The chain links TRBV11-3 to TRBJ1-5, with a possible D match to TRBD1 (5 bases). The CDR3 totals 16 residues. Trimming pared 7 bases from V and 0 bases from J, leaving 16 bases between. Germline lookup yields CDR1 SGHNT and CDR2 YENEEA. The CDR3 loop reads CASTSGRVGSNQPQHF. Written as DNA, the CDR3 is TGTGCCAGCACCTCTGGCAGGGTCGGTAGCAATCAGCCCCAGCATTTT. Together with reference TRBV11-3 and TRBJ1-5, the CDR3 gives the full variable domain: EAGVVQSPRYKIIEKKQPVAFWCNPISGHNTLYWYLQNLGQGPELLIRYENEEAVDDSQLPKDRFSAERLKGVDSTLKIQPAELGDSAVYLCASTSGRVGSNQPQHFGDGTRLSIL.

The gene calls are TRBV4-1 and TRBJ2-1; 8 bases are a match to TRBD2. Germline CDR1 MGHRA, CDR2 YSYEKL. Trimming removed 0 bases from V and 15 bases from J; junction bases left unmatched: 13. CDR3 length: 15 residues. This CDR3 reads CASSQEGTSIPGRFF. CDR3 bases: TGCGCCAGCAGCCAAGAGGGGACTAGTATCCCGGGTAGGTTCTTC.

The V and J genes are TRBV18 and TRBJ1-1, with D possibly being TRBD1 (5 bases). The CDR3 covers 16 residues. Trimming took 1 base from V and 4 from J, leaving 16 bases between them. CDR1 KGHSH and CDR2 LQKENI come from the germline V gene. The CDR3 spells CASSPRGPPGLTEAFF. The CDR3 nucleotides are TGTGCCAGCTCACCACGGGGACCCCCGGGACTCACTGAAGCTTTCTTT.